Listed here are 27 T cell receptor beta chains from one sample, sequenced in a study of OX40 agonist ivuxolimab in advanced cancers. TCRdb keeps only in-frame clones here, not all; method: immunoSEQ multiplex PCR. In the table there are about 82,000 clones, about nine tenths of which are singletons. The sequencing here drew on CD4+ or CD8+ T cells sorted from blood, taken in a trial of the OX40 agonist ivuxolimab. These receptors all come from an adult with an advanced solid tumor such as melanoma, head and neck, liver or kidney cancer.

The chain is built from TRBV19 and TRBJ2-7; 8 bases agree with TRBD1. The CDR3 totals 15 residues. The ends lost 3 bases at V and 4 bases at J; junction bases unmatched: 8. The V gene's germline CDR1 is LNHDA and CDR2 SQIVND (reference sequence). CDR3 sequence: CASSIGQGNIYEQYF. CDR3 coding DNA: TGTGCCAGTAGTATCGGACAGGGTAATATATACGAGCAGTACTTC. The whole variable domain, remainder taken from reference TRBV19 and TRBJ2-7, is DGGITQSPKYLFRKEGQNVTLSCEQNLNHDAMYWYRQDPGQGLRLIYYSQIVNDFQKGDIAEGYSVSREKKESFPLTVTSAQKNPTAFYLCASSIGQGNIYEQYFGPGTRLTVT.

The chain joins TRBV7-6 to TRBJ2-7, with D perhaps TRBD1 or TRBD2 (5 bases each). CDR1 SGHVS and CDR2 FNYEAQ come from the germline V gene. The ends were cut back, 2 bases at V and 0 bases at J, with 20 bases in the middle. The CDR3 has 18 residues. Here the CDR3 DNA reads TGTGCCAGCAGCTTATCTTACGTAGGGGACGGGAACTCCTACGAGCAGTACTTC. This translates into CASSLSYVGDGNSYEQYF.

This chain links TRBV9 with TRBJ2-2; D not certain. V shed 0 bases and J shed 6 bases, with 6 bases lying between them. Germline-derived CDR1 and CDR2 are SGDLS and YYNGEE. The CDR3 is 13 amino acids. In nucleotides, the CDR3 is TGTGCCAGCAGCGTAGTGGGCGCCGGGGAGCTGTTTTTT. Residues: CASSVVGAGELFF.

The V and J genes are TRBV19 and TRBJ1-1; no definite D call. Between the trimmed V and J ends, which lost 4 bases and 3 bases, there was a span of 9 bases. The CDR3 is 13 amino acids. The germline CDR1 and CDR2 sequences are LNHDA and SQIVND (reference sequence). The CDR3 region has the DNA TGTGCCAGTAGTACCACAGCGGACACTGAAGCTTTCTTT. Translated: CASSTTADTEAFF.

The V call is TRBV9, the J call TRBJ2-3, with 14 nucleotides matching TRBD2. Germline CDR1 SGDLS, CDR2 YYNGEE. With V trimmed by 4 bases and J by 4 bases, 5 bases remained unmatched. This CDR3 has 16 amino acids. The CDR3 here is CASSFGTSGSADTQYF. For the CDR3, the DNA is TGTGCCAGCAGCTTCGGGACTAGCGGGAGTGCAGATACGCAGTATTTT.

The rearrangement joins TRBV7-3 to TRBJ2-5, with 11 bases fitting TRBD2. With V trimmed by 5 bases and J by 4 bases, 15 bases remained unmatched. This CDR3 region has 18 residues. CDR1 and CDR2 (germline): SGHTA, FQGTGA. In DNA form, the CDR3 reads TGTGCCAGCAGCCCGGGACTAGCGGAGCTCAACGGGGGAGAGACCCAGTACTTC. Translated: CASSPGLAELNGGETQYF.

The chain combines TRBV5-1 with TRBJ2-3, with 14 positions matching TRBD2. This CDR3 is 16 amino acids long. CDR1 is SGHRS and CDR2 is YFSETQ in the germline V gene. The junction had 2 bases not matched to a gene; V was cut back by 2 bases and J by 3 bases. The CDR3 nucleotides are TGCGCCAGCAGCTTCGGGACTAGCGGGAGTACAGATACGCAGTATTTT. It yields the protein CASSFGTSGSTDTQYF.

A word on this clone: A junction boundary mismatches the germline segment, possibly from a read error. This chain links TRBV5-1 with TRBJ1-5, with D maybe TRBD1 (5 bases). Germline V CDR1 and CDR2: SGHRS, YFSETQ. The CDR3 length is 14 residues. The CDR3 DNA sequence: TGTGCCAGCAGCGGGACCAGGGGCAATCAGCCCCAGCATTTT. Protein sequence: CASSGTRGNQPQHF.

The chain links TRBV6-6 to TRBJ1-1, with D maybe TRBD1 (6 bases). The V gene lost 2 bases and the J gene lost 10 bases, with 14 bases spanning the gap. CDR1 MNHNY and CDR2 SVGAGI come from the germline V gene (reference sequence). CDR3 length: 13 residues. In DNA form, the CDR3 reads TGTGCCAGCAGTTACGAAGGGGGTTCGCGAGCTTTCTTT. Translated: CASSYEGGSRAFF.

The table lists this clone with a count of one. The chain recombines TRBV5-1 with TRBJ2-2; TRBD2 is a possible D gene (5 bases). This CDR3 is 15 amino acids long. In germline, CDR1 is SGHRS, CDR2 YFSETQ. V was trimmed by 0 bases and J by 1 base, leaving 7 bases between them. CDR3 nucleotides: TGCGCCAGCAGCTTGGAAGCGGAGAACACCGGGGAGCTGTTTTTT. Amino acids: CASSLEAENTGELFF.

The chain uses TRBV6-5 and TRBJ1-5; 8 bases line up with TRBD1. This CDR3 comprises 14 residues. J lost 7 bases, V lost 9 bases, and 11 bases had no gene match. Germline CDR1 is MNHEY and CDR2 is SVGAGI. The CDR3 sequence: CASTITGGDQPQHF. CDR3 in DNA: TGTGCCAGTACCATTACAGGGGGTGACCAGCCCCAGCATTTT.

The V and J genes are TRBV7-3 and TRBJ2-1; perhaps D is TRBD1 or TRBD2 (6 bases each). Trimming took 1 base from V and 0 from J, leaving 22 bases between them. Germline-derived CDR1 and CDR2 are SGHTA and FQGTGA. The CDR3 runs to 20 residues. CDR3 residues: CASSLKSTSGEAYSYNEQFF. CDR3 bases: TGTGCCAGCAGCTTAAAGTCCACGTCAGGGGAGGCTTACTCCTACAATGAGCAGTTCTTC.

The chain uses TRBV10-2 and TRBJ1-5; the match to TRBD1 covers 7 bases. The CDR3 has 14 amino acids. Germline V gene data show CDR1 as WSHSY and CDR2 as SAAADI. The V and J ends lost 10 bases and 6 bases, in that order; junction bases with no gene match: 12. The chain's CDR3 is CATHAGGPGQPQHF. CDR3 in DNA: TGCGCCACTCACGCAGGGGGTCCGGGTCAGCCCCAGCATTTT.

The chain employs TRBV6-1 and TRBJ2-1, with TRBD1 as a possible D gene (6 bases). Germline V gives CDR1 MNHNS, CDR2 SASEGT. Between the trimmed V and J ends, which lost 0 bases and 3 bases, there was a span of 12 bases. The CDR3 is 16 amino acids. The CDR3 bases are TGTGCCAGCAGTGAAGCGTCCGGACAGTACTACAATGAGCAGTTCTTC. Its translation is CASSEASGQYYNEQFF.

The chain is built from TRBV11-3 and TRBJ2-2; D is possibly TRBD2 (6 bases). Trimming removed 1 base from V and 0 bases from J, with 12 bases in between. Germline CDR1 reads SGHNT; CDR2 reads YENEEA. This CDR3 comprises 17 residues. CDR3 nucleotide sequence: TGTGCCAGCAGCTTAGGGAGCGGGCACTCGAACACCGGGGAGCTGTTTTTT. Protein sequence: CASSLGSGHSNTGELFF.

The V and J genes are TRBV5-1 and TRBJ2-1, with 11 nucleotides matching TRBD2. In germline, CDR1 is SGHRS, CDR2 YFSETQ. V trimming: 2 bases; J trimming: 8 bases; junction bases outside the gene matches: 6. This CDR3 spans 15 amino acids. The CDR3 sequence is CASSFMVAGGDEQFF. The CDR3 bases are TGCGCCAGCAGCTTCATGGTAGCGGGAGGGGATGAGCAGTTCTTC.

The rearrangement joins TRBV11-2 to TRBJ2-5; D gene unclear. CDR3 length equals 16 residues. The germline V and J ends were trimmed by 2 bases and 1 base, with 14 bases remaining between them. Germline CDR1 SGHAT, CDR2 FQNNGV. The CDR3 DNA is TGTGCCAGCAGCTTACGTTTAGGTCAGAGCCAAGAGACCCAGTACTTC. Translation: CASSLRLGQSQETQYF.

This clone has a single count. The chain couples TRBV19 to TRBJ1-5, with TRBD1 matching over 8 bases. The CDR3 sequence is 16 residues long. CDR1 is LNHDA and CDR2 is SQIVND in the germline V gene (reference sequence). The trim removed 3 bases at V and 7 bases at J, leaving 11 bases unmatched. The CDR3 nucleotides read TGTGCCAGTAGTATTCCAAACAGGGGGATCCACCAGCCCCAGCATTTT. Translating gives CASSIPNRGIHQPQHF.

This clone was found a few times. The chain has TRBV21-1 and TRBJ2-7. TRBV21-1 is noted as a pseudogene. The CDR3 runs 15 residues. The CDR3 region is CASRRFRPGVYEQYF. CDR3 DNA sequence: TGTGCCAGCAGGCGTTTCCGGCCGGGCGTCTACGAGCAGTACTTC.

V and J are TRBV30 and TRBJ1-5; D call uncertain. The CDR3 consists of 12 residues. Germline loops: CDR1 GTSNPN, CDR2 SVGIG (reference sequence). The V gene lost 2 bases and the J gene lost 4 bases, with 6 bases spanning the gap. The CDR3, as DNA: TGTGCCTGGAGTCAGGAAAATCAGCCCCAGCATTTT. It translates to CAWSQENQPQHF.

V is TRBV2 and J is TRBJ2-2; 9 nucleotides line up with TRBD1. The CDR3 extends over 15 amino acids. Germline CDR1 reads SNHLY; CDR2 reads FYNNEI. The ends lost 6 bases at V and 4 bases at J; junction bases unmatched: 6. The CDR3 reads CASSLRQGGTGELFF. CDR3 in DNA: TGTGCCAGCAGCCTTAGACAGGGGGGCACCGGGGAGCTGTTTTTT.

This sequence joins TRBV28 and TRBJ1-4; possible D gene TRBD1, 5 bases. CDR1 MDHEN and CDR2 SYDVKM come from the germline V gene. V was cut by 5 bases and J by 3 bases, with 10 bases left in between. The CDR3 loop spans 14 amino acids. CDR3 DNA: TGTGCCAGCAGTCCTGGGGGTTCTAATGAAAAACTGTTTTTT. Encoded protein: CASSPGGSNEKLFF.

This chain joins TRBV9 and TRBJ1-2, with a possible D match to TRBD1 (5 bases). This CDR3 comprises 15 residues. Germline CDR1 SGDLS, CDR2 YYNGEE. V lost 0 bases and J lost 3, with 12 bases in between. The CDR3: CASSVAVEGYYGYTF. The CDR3 DNA follows: TGTGCCAGCAGCGTAGCTGTTGAGGGGTACTATGGCTACACCTTC.

The rearrangement links TRBV2 to TRBJ2-3; 11 bases match TRBD2. The CDR3 sequence is 14 residues long. Germline CDR1 SNHLY, CDR2 FYNNEI. Trimming took 6 bases from V and 4 from J; bases not matched to a gene: 3. In DNA, the CDR3 is TGTGCCAGCAGCCTAGCGGGAGGACCAGATACGCAGTATTTT. Amino acids: CASSLAGGPDTQYF.

The chain uses TRBV10-3 and TRBJ1-2, with a weak D call TRBD1 (6 bases). The CDR3 sequence is 13 residues long. CDR1 and CDR2 (germline): ENHRY, SYGVKD. Trimming took 6 bases from V and 7 from J, leaving 15 bases between them. CDR3 nucleotide sequence: TGTGCCATCAGGGGGTCCGGGGGCGCTGGCTACACCTTC. Translation: CAIRGSGGAGYTF.

The chain couples TRBV18 to TRBJ2-5, with D maybe TRBD1 (6 bases). V was clipped by 5 bases and J by 1 base, with 11 bases between them. The CDR3 consists of 14 residues. The germline CDR1 and CDR2 sequences are KGHSH and LQKENI. CDR3 in amino acids: CASSKQGRQETQYF. CDR3 sequence (DNA): TGTGCCAGCTCAAAACAGGGTCGCCAAGAGACCCAGTACTTC. The variable domain in full, completed from reference TRBV18 and TRBJ2-5, reads NAGVMQNPRHLVRRRGQEARLRCSPMKGHSHVYWYRQLPEEGLKFMVYLQKENIIDESGMPKERFSAEFPKEGPSILRIQQVVRGDSAAYFCASSKQGRQETQYFGPGTRLLVL.

The chain employs TRBV7-8 and TRBJ2-3, with 10 bases fitting TRBD2. Germline CDR1 is SGHVS and CDR2 is FQNEAQ. There are 15 residues in the CDR3. J was trimmed by 1 base and V by 2 bases; bases with no gene match: 0. CDR3 amino acids: CASSLLAGGTDTQYF. The DNA of the CDR3 is TGTGCCAGCAGCTTACTAGCGGGGGGCACAGATACGCAGTATTTT.